These 10 T cell receptor beta chains share one sample of origin, sequenced in a study of blood T cell repertoires in COVID-19. Only in-frame clones appear in the TCRdb table, and some are missing; sequencing was by immunoSEQ multiplex PCR. The sample contains hundreds of thousands of clones, roughly 85% of which appear only once. Material: peripheral blood. The receptors shown here come from a human donor in a cohort sampled during active COVID-19.

This sequence joins TRBV2 and TRBJ2-7; 9 bases align to TRBD1. This CDR3 region has 15 residues. CDR1 SNHLY and CDR2 FYNNEI come from the germline V gene. Trimming at V came to 3 bases and at J to 4 bases, leaving 7 bases not matched to a gene. The CDR3: CASSDPGQGNYEQYF. The CDR3 bases are TGTGCCAGCAGTGATCCGGGACAGGGAAATTACGAGCAGTACTTC.

The chain carries TRBV27 and TRBJ2-1; TRBD2 is a possible D gene (5 bases). Trimming removed 6 bases from V and 8 bases from J, with 23 bases in between. CDR1 MNHEY and CDR2 SMNVEV come from the germline V gene (reference sequence). This CDR3 contains 16 residues. Here the CDR3 reads CASSGLPRTAADEQFF. As DNA, the CDR3 is TGTGCCAGCAGCGGCTTACCCAGAACGGCAGCGGATGAGCAGTTCTTC.

The chain uses TRBV19 and TRBJ1-4, with TRBD1 as a possible D gene (5 bases). CDR3 length: 15 residues. CDR1 is LNHDA and CDR2 is SQIVND in the germline V gene (reference sequence). Deletions cut 3 bases from V and 5 bases from J, with 13 bases between. CDR3 sequence: CASSILQDGNEKLFF. The CDR3 DNA is TGTGCCAGTAGTATTTTACAGGATGGGAATGAAAAACTGTTTTTT.

This chain uses TRBV19 with TRBJ2-7; D is unclear. V lost 4 bases to trimming and J lost 0 bases, with 10 bases between them. The germline CDR1 and CDR2 sequences are LNHDA and SQIVND (reference sequence). The CDR3 consists of 14 residues. The CDR3 spells CASSKDINSYEQYF. For the CDR3, the DNA is TGTGCCAGTAGTAAAGACATCAACTCCTACGAGCAGTACTTC.

This chain connects TRBV6-5 to TRBJ1-1; 10 positions agree with TRBD1. With V trimmed by 2 bases and J by 3 bases, 6 bases remained unmatched. The CDR3 spans 16 residues. Germline values: CDR1 MNHEY, CDR2 SVGAGI. CDR3 DNA sequence: TGTGCCAGCAGTTACACTAGACAGGGGGCTTACACTGAAGCTTTCTTT. This encodes CASSYTRQGAYTEAFF.

Here the CDR3 reads CASSGPSEGNTIYF. CDR3 nucleotides: TGTGCCAGCAGTGGGCCTTCAGAGGGAAACACCATATATTTT. This chain links TRBV6-6 with TRBJ1-3; D remains ambiguous. V lost 5 bases and J lost 4, with 12 bases in between. The germline gives CDR1 MNHNY, CDR2 SVGAGI (reference sequence). This CDR3 region has 14 residues.

This rearrangement joins TRBV2 to TRBJ2-4, with D possibly TRBD1 on 5 matching bases. V gave up 6 bases and J gave up 1 base, with 10 bases separating them. The CDR3 has 14 residues. Germline-derived CDR1 and CDR2 are SNHLY and FYNNEI. The CDR3 region is CASRAGIAKNIQYF. The CDR3 bases are TGTGCCAGCAGGGCAGGGATTGCCAAAAACATTCAGTACTTC.

The chain links TRBV6-5 to TRBJ2-3; a weak D match, TRBD1 (6 bases). The germline CDR1 and CDR2 sequences are MNHEY and SVGAGI. Trimming left V 6 bases short and J 0 bases short, with 10 bases between. The CDR3 has 14 residues. CDR3 in DNA: TGTGCCAGCAGGACCGACAGGAGCACAGATACGCAGTATTTT. Translation: CASRTDRSTDTQYF.

V gene TRBV18 combines with J gene TRBJ2-1; TRBD1 matches 9 bases. V shed 5 bases, J shed 10 bases, and the junction held 15 bases outside the gene matches. The germline CDR1 and CDR2 sequences are KGHSH and LQKENI. The length of the CDR3 is 16 residues. CDR3 bases: TGTGCCAGCTCAGCCACGTCCGGGACAGGGCCGCGCGAGCAGTTCTTC. Translating it yields CASSATSGTGPREQFF.

The chain recombines TRBV24-1 with TRBJ2-7; 9 nucleotides agree with TRBD1. J lost 0 bases, V lost 3 bases, and 5 bases had no gene match. The CDR3 covers 16 residues. CDR1 is KGHDR and CDR2 is SFDVKD in the germline V gene. The CDR3 DNA reads TGTGCCACCAGTGATCCCGGGACAGGGCCCTCCTACGAGCAGTACTTC. Residues: CATSDPGTGPSYEQYF.